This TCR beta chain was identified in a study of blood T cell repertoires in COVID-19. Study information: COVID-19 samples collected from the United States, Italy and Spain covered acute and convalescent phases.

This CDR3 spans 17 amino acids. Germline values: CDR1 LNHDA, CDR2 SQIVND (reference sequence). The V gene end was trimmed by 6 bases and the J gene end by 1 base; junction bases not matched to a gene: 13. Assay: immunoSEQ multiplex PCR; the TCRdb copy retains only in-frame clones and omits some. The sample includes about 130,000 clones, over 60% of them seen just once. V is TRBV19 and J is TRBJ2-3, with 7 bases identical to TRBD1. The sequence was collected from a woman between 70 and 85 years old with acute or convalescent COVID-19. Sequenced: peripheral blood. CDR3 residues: CASSPRQGLLGTDTQYF. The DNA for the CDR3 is TGTGCCAGTAGCCCCAGACAGGGATTGTTGGGCACAGATACGCAGTATTTT.